The clone carrying this TCR beta chain has ten or more counts. The junction differs from germline at one of its ends, possibly a read error. This specimen comes from a study of low-dose radiotherapy and immunotherapy resistance in tumors. Looking at the study overall: Intravenous cyclophosphamide 200 mg/m2 was given every two weeks, one day before radiation and immunotherapy.

The CDR3 loop spans 15 amino acids. The germline CDR1 and CDR2 sequences are MGHRA and YSYEKL. Alpha- and beta-chain coverage of first-strand cDNA came from TRAV- and TRBV-specific primers. The authors amplified TCRs for approximately 20 PCR cycles with a constant-region primer and a V-primer adapter. TCRdb independently ran MiXCR on the reads; one entry per CDR3 protein. The sample shows 60,000 or so distinct CDR3 sequences, more than 20% of them seen only once. Time point of the sample: before trial treatment. The source is a male donor with rectosigmoid adenocarcinoma. The material was PBMCs, obtained before treatment. The V gene is TRBV4-1, the J gene TRBJ2-3; 7 bases are shared with TRBD1. DNA for the CDR3: TGTGCCAGCAGCCAAGATCGAGGGGGCTTTGGTACGCAGTATTTT. This sequence encodes CASSQDRGGFGTQYF.